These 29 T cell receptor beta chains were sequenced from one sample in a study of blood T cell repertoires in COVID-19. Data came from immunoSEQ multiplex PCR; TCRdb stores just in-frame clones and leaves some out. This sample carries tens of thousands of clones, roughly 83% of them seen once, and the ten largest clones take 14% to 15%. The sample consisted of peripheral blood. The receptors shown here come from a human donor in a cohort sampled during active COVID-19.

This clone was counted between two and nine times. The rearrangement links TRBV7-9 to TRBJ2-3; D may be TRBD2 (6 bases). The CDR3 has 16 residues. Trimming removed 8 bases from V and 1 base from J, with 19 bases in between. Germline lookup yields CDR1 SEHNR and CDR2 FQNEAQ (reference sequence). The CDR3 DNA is TGTGCCAGCGGTTCCCTGTTAGCGGTACGCACAGATACGCAGTATTTT. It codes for CASGSLLAVRTDTQYF. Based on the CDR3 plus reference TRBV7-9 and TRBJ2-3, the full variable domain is DTGVSQNPRHKITKRGQNVTFRCDPISEHNRLYWYRQTLGQGPEFLTYFQNEAQLEKSRLLSDRFSAERPKGSFSTLEIQRTEQGDSAMYLCASGSLLAVRTDTQYFGPGTRLTVL.

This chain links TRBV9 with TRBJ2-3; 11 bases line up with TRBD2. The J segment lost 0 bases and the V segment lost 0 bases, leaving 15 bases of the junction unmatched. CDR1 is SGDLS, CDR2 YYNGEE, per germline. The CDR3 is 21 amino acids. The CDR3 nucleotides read TGTGCCAGCAGCGTAGGGTTCCTCTCTAGCGGGGGGTCCCCTAGCACAGATACGCAGTATTTT. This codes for CASSVGFLSSGGSPSTDTQYF.

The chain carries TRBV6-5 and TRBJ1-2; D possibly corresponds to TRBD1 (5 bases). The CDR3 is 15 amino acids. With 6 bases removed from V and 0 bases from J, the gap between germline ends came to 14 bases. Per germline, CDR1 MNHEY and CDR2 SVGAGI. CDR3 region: CASSGGRKANYGYTF. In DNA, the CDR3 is TGTGCCAGCAGCGGGGGTAGGAAAGCTAACTATGGCTACACCTTC.

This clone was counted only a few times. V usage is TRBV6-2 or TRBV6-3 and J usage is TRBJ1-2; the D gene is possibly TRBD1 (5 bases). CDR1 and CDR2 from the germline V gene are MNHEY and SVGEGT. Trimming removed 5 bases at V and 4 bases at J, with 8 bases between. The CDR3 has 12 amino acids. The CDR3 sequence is CASSRTTYGYTF. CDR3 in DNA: TGTGCCAGCAGTAGGACAACCTATGGCTACACCTTC.

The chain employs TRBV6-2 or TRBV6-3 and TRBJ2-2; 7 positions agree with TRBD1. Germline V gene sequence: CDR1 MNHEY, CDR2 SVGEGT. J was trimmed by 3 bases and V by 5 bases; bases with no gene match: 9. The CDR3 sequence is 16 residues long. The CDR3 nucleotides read TGTGCCAGCAGTCAACCGAGGGGGCTTTACACCGGGGAGCTGTTTTTT. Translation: CASSQPRGLYTGELFF.

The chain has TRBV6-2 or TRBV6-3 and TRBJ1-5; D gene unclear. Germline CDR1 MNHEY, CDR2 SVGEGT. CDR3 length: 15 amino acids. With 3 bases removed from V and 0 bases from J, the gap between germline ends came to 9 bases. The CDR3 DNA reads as TGTGCCAGCAGTTATCAGGCTCTTAGCAATCAGCCCCAGCATTTT. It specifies CASSYQALSNQPQHF.

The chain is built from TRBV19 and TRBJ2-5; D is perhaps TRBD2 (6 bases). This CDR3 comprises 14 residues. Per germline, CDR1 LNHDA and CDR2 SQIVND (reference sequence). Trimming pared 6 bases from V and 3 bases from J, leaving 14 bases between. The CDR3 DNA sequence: TGTGCCAGTAGCCCCGGGACTGGAAAAGAGACCCAGTACTTC. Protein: CASSPGTGKETQYF.

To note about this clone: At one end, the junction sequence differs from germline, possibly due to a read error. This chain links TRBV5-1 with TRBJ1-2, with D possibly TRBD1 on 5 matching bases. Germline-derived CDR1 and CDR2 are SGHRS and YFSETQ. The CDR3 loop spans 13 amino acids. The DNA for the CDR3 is TGCGCCAGCAGCTTAGGGACTAACGATGGCTACACCTTC. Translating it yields CASSLGTNDGYTF.

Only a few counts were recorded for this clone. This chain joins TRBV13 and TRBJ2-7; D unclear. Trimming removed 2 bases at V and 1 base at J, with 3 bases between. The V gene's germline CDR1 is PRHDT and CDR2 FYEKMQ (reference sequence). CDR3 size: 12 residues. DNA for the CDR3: TGTGCCAGCAGCTTATATTCCTACGAGCAGTACTTC. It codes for CASSLYSYEQYF.

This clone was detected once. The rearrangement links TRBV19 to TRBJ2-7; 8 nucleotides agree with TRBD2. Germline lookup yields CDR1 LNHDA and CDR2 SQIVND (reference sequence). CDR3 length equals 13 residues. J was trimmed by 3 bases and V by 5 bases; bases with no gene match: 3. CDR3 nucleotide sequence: TGTGCCAGTAGTGTAGCGGGAATCTACGAGCAGTACTTC. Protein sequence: CASSVAGIYEQYF.

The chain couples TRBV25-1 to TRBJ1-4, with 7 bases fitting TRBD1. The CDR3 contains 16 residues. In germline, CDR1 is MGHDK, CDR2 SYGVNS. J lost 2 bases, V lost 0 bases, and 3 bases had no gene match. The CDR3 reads CASSEYQTGTNEKLFF. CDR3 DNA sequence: TGTGCCAGCAGTGAATATCAGACAGGGACTAATGAAAAACTGTTTTTT.

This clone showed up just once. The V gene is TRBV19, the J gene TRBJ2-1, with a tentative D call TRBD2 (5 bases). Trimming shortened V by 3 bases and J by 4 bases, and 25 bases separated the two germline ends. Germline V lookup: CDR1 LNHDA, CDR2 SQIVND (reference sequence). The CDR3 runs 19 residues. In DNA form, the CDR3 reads TGTGCCAGTAGTATTAGGTTGGTTCCGTCTAGCAGGATATACAATGAGCAGTTCTTC. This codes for CASSIRLVPSSRIYNEQFF.

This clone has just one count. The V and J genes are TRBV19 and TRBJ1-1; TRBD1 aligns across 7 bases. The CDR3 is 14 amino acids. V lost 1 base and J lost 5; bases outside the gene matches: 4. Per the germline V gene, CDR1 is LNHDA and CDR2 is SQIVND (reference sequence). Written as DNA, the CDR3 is TGTGCCAGTAGTATAGGGGCAGGGGGGACTGAAGCTTTCTTT. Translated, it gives CASSIGAGGTEAFF.

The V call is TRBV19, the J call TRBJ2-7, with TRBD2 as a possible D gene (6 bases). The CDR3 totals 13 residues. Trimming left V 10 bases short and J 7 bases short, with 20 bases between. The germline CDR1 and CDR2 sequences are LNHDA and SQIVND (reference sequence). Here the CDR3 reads CATRGRGLGEQYF. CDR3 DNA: TGTGCCACCAGAGGGCGGGGCCTGGGGGAGCAGTACTTC.

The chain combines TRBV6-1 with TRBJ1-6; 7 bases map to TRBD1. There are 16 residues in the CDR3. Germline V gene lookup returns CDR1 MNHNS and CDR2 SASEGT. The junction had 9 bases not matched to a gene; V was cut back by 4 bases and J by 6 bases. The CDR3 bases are TGTGCCAGCAGTGGTCCTACAGGGGAAGGTAATTCACCCCTCCACTTT. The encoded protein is CASSGPTGEGNSPLHF.

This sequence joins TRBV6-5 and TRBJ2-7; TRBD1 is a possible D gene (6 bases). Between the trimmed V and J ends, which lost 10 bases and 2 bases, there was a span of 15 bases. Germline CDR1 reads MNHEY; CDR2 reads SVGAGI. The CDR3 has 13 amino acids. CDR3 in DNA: TGTGCCACTCACAGGGTGGGCCCCTACGAGCAGTACTTC. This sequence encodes CATHRVGPYEQYF.

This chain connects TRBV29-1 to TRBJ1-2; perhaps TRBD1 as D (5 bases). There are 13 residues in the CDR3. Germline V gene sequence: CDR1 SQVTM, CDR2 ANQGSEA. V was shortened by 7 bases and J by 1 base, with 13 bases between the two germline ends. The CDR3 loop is CSAPRVNNYGYTF. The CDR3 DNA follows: TGCAGCGCTCCCAGGGTAAATAACTATGGCTACACCTTC.

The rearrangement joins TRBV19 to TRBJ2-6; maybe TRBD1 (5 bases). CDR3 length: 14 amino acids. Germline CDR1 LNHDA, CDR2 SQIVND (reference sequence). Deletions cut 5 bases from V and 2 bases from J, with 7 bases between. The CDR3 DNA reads TGTGCCAGTAGTCTCAGGGCTGGGGCCAACGTCCTGACTTTC. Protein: CASSLRAGANVLTF.

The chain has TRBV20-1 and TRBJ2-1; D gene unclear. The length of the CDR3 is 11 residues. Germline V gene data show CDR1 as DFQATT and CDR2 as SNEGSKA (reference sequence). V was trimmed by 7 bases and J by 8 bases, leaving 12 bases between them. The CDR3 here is CSVSTRDEQFF. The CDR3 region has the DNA TGCAGTGTTTCGACCCGGGATGAGCAGTTCTTC.

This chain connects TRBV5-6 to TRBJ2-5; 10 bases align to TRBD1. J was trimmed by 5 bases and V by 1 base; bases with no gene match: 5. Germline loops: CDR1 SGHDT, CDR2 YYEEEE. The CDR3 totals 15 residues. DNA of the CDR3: TGTGCCAGCAGCTTGACGACAGGGGGCGTGGAGACCCAGTACTTC. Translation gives CASSLTTGGVETQYF. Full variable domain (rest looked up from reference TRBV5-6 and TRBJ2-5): DAGVTQSPTHLIKTRGQQVTLRCSPKSGHDTVSWYQQALGQGPQFIFQYYEEEERQRGNFPDRFSGHQFPNYSSELNVNALLLGDSALYLCASSLTTGGVETQYFGPGTRLLVL.

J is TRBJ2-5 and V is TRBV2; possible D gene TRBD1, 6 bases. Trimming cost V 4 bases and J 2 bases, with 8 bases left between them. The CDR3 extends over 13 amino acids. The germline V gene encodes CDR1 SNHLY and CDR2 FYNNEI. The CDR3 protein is CASSGTVQETQYF. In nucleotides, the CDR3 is TGTGCCAGCAGTGGGACAGTGCAAGAGACCCAGTACTTC.

CDR3 coding DNA: TGTGCCAGTACTTTGTCCACCGGGACAGGGTACAATGAGCAGTTCTTC. Protein sequence: CASTLSTGTGYNEQFF. This chain joins TRBV19 and TRBJ2-1; 9 bases align to TRBD1. Germline V lookup: CDR1 LNHDA, CDR2 SQIVND (reference sequence). This CDR3 contains 16 residues. The trim removed 7 bases at V and 4 bases at J, leaving 11 bases unmatched. Looking up the rest from reference TRBV19 and TRBJ2-1 gives the full variable domain: DGGITQSPKYLFRKEGQNVTLSCEQNLNHDAMYWYRQDPGQGLRLIYYSQIVNDFQKGDIAEGYSVSREKKESFPLTVTSAQKNPTAFYLCASTLSTGTGYNEQFFGPGTRLTVL.

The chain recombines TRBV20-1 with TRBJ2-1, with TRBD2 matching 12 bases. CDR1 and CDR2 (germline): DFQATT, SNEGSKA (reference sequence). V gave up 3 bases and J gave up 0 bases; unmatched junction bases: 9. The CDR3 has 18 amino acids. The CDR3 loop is CSASDTSGGISSYNEQFF. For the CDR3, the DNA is TGCAGTGCTAGTGACACTAGCGGGGGGATAAGCTCCTACAATGAGCAGTTCTTC.

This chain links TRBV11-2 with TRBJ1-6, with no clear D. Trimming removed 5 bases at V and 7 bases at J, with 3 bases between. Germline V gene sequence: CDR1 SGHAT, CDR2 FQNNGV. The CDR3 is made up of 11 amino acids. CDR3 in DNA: TGTGCCAGCAGCGAGAATTCACCCCTCCACTTT. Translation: CASSENSPLHF.

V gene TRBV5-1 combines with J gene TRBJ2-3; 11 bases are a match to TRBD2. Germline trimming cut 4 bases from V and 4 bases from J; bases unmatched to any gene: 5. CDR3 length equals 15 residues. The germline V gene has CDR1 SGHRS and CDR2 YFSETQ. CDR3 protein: CASSLSGGAADTQYF. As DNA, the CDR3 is TGCGCCAGCAGCCTTAGCGGGGGGGCCGCAGATACGCAGTATTTT.

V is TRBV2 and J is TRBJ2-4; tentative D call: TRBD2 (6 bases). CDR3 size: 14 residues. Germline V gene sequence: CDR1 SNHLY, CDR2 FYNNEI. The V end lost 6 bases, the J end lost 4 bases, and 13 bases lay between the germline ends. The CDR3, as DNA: TGTGCCAGCAGGGGGGAGGCGGGAAAAAACATTCAGTACTTC. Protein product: CASRGEAGKNIQYF.

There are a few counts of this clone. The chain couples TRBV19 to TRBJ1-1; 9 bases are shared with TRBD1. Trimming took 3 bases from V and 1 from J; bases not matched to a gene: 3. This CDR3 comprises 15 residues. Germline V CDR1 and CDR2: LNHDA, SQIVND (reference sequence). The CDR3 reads CASSIETGGNTEAFF. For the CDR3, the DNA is TGTGCCAGTAGTATCGAGACAGGGGGGAACACTGAAGCTTTCTTT.

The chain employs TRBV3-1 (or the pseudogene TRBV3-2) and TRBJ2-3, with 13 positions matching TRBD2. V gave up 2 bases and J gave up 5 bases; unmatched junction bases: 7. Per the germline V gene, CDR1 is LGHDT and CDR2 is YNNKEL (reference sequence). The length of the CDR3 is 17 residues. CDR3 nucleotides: TGTGCCAGCAGCCAAAGAAGACTAGCGGGAGGTGGAGATACGCAGTATTTT. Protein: CASSQRRLAGGGDTQYF.

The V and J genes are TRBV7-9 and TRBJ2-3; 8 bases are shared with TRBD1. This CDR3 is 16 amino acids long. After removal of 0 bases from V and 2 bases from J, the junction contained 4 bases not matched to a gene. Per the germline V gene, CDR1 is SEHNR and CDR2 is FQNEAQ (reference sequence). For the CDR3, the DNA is TGTGCCAGCAGCTTAGCTCCAGGGGGCTACACAGATACGCAGTATTTT. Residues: CASSLAPGGYTDTQYF.